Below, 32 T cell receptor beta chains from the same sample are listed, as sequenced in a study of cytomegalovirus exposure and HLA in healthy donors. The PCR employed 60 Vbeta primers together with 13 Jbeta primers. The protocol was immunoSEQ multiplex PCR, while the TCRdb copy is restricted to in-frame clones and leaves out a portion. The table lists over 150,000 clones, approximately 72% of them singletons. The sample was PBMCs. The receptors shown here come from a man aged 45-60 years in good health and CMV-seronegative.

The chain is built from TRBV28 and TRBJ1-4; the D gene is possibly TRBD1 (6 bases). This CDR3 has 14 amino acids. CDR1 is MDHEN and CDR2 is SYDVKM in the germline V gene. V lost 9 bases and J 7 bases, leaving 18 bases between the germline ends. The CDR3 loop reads CASSGDPFGEKLFF. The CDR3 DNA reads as TGTGCCAGTTCAGGGGACCCATTTGGTGAAAAACTGTTTTTT.

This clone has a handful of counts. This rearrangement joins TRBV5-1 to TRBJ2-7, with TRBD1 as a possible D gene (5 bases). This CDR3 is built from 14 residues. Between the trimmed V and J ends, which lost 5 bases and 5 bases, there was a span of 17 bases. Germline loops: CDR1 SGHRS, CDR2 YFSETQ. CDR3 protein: CASRPGISQNEQYF. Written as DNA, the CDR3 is TGCGCCAGCAGGCCAGGGATTTCCCAGAACGAGCAGTACTTC.

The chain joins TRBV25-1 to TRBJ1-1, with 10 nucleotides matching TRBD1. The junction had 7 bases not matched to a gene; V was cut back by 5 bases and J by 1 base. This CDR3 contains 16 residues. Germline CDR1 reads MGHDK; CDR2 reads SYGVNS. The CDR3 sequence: CASSPTGQGGNTEAFF. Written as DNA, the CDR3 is TGTGCCAGCAGTCCCACCGGACAGGGGGGGAACACTGAAGCTTTCTTT.

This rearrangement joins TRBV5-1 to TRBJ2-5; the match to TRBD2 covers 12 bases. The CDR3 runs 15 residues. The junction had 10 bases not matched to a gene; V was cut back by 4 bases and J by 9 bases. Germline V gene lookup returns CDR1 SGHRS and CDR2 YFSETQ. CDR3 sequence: CASSPPVASGGAQYF. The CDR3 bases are TGCGCCAGCAGCCCCCCGGTGGCTAGCGGGGGGGCCCAGTACTTC.

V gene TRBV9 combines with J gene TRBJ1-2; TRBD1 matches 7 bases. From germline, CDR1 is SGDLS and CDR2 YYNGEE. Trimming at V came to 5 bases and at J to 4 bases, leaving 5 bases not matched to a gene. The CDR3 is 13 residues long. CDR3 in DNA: TGTGCCAGCAGTGAACAGGGGACCTATGGCTACACCTTC. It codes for CASSEQGTYGYTF.

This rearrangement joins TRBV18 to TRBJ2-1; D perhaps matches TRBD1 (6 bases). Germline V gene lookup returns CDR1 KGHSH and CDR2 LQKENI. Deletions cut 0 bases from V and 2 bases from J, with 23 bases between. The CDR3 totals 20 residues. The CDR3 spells CASSPPASGQRQPPYNEQFF. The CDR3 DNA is TGTGCCAGCTCACCACCCGCCTCTGGACAGCGCCAGCCACCCTACAATGAGCAGTTCTTC. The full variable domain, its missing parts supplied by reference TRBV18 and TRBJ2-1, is NAGVMQNPRHLVRRRGQEARLRCSPMKGHSHVYWYRQLPEEGLKFMVYLQKENIIDESGMPKERFSAEFPKEGPSILRIQQVVRGDSAAYFCASSPPASGQRQPPYNEQFFGPGTRLTVL.

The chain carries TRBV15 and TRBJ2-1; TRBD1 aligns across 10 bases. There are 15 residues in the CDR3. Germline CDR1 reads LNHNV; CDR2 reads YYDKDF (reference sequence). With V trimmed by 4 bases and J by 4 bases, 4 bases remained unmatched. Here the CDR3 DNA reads TGTGCCACCAGCATAGGGGGACAGGGGTACAATGAGCAGTTCTTC. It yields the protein CATSIGGQGYNEQFF.

The CDR3 nucleotides read TGCGCCAGCAGCTTGGAAGGACAGGGAATCGGGGAGCTGTTTTTT. The encoded protein is CASSLEGQGIGELFF. This chain uses TRBV5-1 with TRBJ2-2; 8 nucleotides agree with TRBD1. CDR3 length: 15 amino acids. The junction had 5 bases not matched to a gene; V was cut back by 0 bases and J by 7 bases. Germline assignment: CDR1 SGHRS and CDR2 YFSETQ.

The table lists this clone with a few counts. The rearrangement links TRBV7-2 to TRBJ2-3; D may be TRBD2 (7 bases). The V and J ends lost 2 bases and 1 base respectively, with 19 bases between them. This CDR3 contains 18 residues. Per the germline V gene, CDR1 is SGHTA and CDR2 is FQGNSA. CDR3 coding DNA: TGTGCCAGCAGCTTACTTGGGGGGGCTGAGTTGGGCACAGATACGCAGTATTTT. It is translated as CASSLLGGAELGTDTQYF.

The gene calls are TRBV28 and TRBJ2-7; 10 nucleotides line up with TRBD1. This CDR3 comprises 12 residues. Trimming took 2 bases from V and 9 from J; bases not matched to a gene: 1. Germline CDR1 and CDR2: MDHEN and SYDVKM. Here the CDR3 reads CASSLGDRGQYF. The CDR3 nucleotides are TGTGCCAGCAGTTTAGGGGACAGGGGGCAGTACTTC.

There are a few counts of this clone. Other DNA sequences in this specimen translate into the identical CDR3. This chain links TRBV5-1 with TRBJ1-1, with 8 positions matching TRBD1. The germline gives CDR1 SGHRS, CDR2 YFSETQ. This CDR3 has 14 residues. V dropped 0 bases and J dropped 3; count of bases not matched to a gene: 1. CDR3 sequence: CASSLVQGDTEAFF. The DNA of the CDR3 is TGCGCCAGCAGCTTGGTACAGGGGGACACTGAAGCTTTCTTT.

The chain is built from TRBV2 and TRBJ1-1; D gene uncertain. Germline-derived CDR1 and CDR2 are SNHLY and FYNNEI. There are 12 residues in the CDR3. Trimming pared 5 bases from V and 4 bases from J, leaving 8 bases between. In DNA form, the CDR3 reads TGTGCCAGCAGTCGGGAGTCCACTGAAGCTTTCTTT. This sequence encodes CASSRESTEAFF.

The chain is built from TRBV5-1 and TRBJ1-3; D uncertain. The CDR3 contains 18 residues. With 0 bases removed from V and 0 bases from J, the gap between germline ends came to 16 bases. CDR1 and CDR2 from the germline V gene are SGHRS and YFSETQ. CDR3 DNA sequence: TGCGCCAGCAGCTTGGACGGGTCAGATGTGCTCTCTGGAAACACCATATATTTT. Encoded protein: CASSLDGSDVLSGNTIYF. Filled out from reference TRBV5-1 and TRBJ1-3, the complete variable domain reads KAGVTQTPRYLIKTRGQQVTLSCSPISGHRSVSWYQQTPGQGLQFLFEYFSETQRNKGNFPGRFSGRQFSNSRSEMNVSTLELGDSALYLCASSLDGSDVLSGNTIYFGEGSWLTVV.

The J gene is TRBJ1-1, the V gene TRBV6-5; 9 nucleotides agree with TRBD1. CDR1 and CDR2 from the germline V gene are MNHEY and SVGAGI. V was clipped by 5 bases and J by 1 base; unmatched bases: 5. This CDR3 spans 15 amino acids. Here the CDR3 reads CASSPDRGTNTEAFF. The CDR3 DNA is TGTGCCAGCAGTCCCGACAGGGGGACGAACACTGAAGCTTTCTTT.

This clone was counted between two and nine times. CDR3 sequence: CASSYYRVSNQPQHF. CDR3 coding DNA: TGTGCCAGCAGTTACTACAGGGTTAGCAATCAGCCCCAGCATTTT. The chain joins TRBV6-6 to TRBJ1-5; D perhaps matches TRBD1 (6 bases). With 1 base removed from V and 0 bases from J, the gap between germline ends came to 7 bases. Germline-derived CDR1 and CDR2 are MNHNY and SVGAGI (reference sequence). The CDR3 consists of 15 residues.

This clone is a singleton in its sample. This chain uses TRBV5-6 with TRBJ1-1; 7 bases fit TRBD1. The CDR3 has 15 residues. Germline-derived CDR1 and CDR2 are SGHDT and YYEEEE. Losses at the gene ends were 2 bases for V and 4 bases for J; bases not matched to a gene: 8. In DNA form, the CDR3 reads TGTGCCAGCAGCTTATCTAGGGGGCGTAGCACTGAAGCTTTCTTT. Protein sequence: CASSLSRGRSTEAFF.

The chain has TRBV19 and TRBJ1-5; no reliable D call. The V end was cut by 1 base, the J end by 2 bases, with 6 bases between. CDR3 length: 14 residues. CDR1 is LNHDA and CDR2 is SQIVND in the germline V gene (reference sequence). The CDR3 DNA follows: TGTGCCAGTAGTATAGTGAGGGGCAATCAGCCCCAGCATTTT. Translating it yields CASSIVRGNQPQHF.

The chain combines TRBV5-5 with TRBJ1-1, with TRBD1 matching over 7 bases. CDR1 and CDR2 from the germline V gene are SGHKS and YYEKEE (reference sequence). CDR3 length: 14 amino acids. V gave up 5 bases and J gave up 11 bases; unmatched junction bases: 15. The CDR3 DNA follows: TGTGCCAGCAGTCGTGCCGGGACAGCCGTTGGGGCTTTCTTT. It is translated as CASSRAGTAVGAFF.

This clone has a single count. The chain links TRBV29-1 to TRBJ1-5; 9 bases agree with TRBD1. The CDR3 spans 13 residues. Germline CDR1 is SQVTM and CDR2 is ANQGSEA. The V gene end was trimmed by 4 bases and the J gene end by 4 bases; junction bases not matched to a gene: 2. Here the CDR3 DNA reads TGCAGCGTTGGTGGGACAGGGAATCAGCCCCAGCATTTT. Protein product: CSVGGTGNQPQHF.

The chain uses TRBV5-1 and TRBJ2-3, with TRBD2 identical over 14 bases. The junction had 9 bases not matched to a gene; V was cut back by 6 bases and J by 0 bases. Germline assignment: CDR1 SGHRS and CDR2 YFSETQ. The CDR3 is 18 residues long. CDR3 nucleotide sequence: TGCGCCAGCAACGGACTAGCGGGGGGTCTGGGCAGCACAGATACGCAGTATTTT. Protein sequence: CASNGLAGGLGSTDTQYF.

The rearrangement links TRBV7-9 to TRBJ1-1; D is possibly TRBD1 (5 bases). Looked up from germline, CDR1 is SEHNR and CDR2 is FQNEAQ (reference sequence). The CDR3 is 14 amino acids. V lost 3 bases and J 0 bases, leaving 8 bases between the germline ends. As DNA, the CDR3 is TGTGCCAGCAGCTTGGGACTATTGAACACTGAAGCTTTCTTT. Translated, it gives CASSLGLLNTEAFF.

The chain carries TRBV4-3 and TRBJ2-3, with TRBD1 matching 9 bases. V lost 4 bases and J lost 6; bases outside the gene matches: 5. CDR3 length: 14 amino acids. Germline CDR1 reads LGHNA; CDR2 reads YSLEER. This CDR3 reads CASSRNRGPDTQYF. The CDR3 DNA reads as TGCGCCAGCAGCCGGAACAGGGGGCCGGATACGCAGTATTTT.

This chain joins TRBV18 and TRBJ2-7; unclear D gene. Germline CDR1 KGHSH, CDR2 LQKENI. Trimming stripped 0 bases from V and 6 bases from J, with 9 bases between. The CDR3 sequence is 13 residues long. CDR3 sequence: CASSPPLTSEQYF. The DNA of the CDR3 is TGTGCCAGCTCACCACCATTAACGAGCGAGCAGTACTTC.

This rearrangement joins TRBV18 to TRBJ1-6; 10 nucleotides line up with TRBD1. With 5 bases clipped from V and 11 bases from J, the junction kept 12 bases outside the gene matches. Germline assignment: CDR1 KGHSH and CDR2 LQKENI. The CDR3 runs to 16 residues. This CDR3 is CASSLGYETGGAPLHF. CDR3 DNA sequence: TGTGCCAGCTCATTGGGATACGAGACAGGGGGCGCACCCCTCCACTTT.

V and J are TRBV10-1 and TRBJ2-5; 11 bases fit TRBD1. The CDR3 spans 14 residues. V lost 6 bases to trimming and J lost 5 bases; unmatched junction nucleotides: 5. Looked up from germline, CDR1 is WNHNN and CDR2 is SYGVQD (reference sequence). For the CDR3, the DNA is TGCGCCAGCAGGGGACAGGGGGTGAGGGAGACCCAGTACTTC. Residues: CASRGQGVRETQYF.

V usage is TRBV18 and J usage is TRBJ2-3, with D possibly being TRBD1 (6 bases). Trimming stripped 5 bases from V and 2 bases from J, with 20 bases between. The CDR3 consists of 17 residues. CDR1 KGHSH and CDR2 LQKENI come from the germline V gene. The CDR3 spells CASSNNPGDRYTDTQYF. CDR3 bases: TGTGCCAGCTCAAACAACCCCGGTGACAGGTACACAGATACGCAGTATTTT.

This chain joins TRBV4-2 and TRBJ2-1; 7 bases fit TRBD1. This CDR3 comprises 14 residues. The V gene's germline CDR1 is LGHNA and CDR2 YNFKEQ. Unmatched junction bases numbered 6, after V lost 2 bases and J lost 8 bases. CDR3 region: CASSQPRGGDEQFF. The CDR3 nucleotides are TGTGCCAGCAGCCAACCCAGAGGGGGCGATGAGCAGTTCTTC.

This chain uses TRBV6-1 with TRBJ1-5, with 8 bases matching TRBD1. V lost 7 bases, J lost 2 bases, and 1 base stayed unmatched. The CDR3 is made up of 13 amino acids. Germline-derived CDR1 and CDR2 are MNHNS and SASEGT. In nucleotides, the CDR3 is TGTGCCAGCATGGACAGGGGCAATCAGCCCCAGCATTTT. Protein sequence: CASMDRGNQPQHF.

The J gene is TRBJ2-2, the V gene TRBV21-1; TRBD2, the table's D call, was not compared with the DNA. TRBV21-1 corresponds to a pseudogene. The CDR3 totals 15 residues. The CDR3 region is CASLVRFNSTGELFF. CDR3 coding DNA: TGTGCCAGCCTAGTGCGTTTTAACTCCACCGGGGAGCTGTTTTTT.

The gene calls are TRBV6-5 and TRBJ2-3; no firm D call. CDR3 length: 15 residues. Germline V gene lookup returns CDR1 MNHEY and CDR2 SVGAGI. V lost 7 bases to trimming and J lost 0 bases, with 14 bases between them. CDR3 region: CASKLLVWSTDTQYF. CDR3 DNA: TGTGCCAGCAAACTTCTAGTGTGGAGCACAGATACGCAGTATTTT.

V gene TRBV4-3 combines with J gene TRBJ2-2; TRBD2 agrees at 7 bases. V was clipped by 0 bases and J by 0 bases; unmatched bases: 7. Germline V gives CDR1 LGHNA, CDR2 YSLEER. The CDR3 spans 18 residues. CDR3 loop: CASSQDPSGTTNTGELFF. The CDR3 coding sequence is TGCGCCAGCAGCCAAGATCCATCCGGGACTACGAACACCGGGGAGCTGTTTTTT.

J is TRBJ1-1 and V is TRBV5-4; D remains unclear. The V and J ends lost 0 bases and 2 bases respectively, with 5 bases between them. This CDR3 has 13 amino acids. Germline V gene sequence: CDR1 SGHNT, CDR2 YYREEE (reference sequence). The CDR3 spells CASSLGSNTEAFF. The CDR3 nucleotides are TGTGCCAGCAGCTTGGGTAGTAACACTGAAGCTTTCTTT.